This TCR beta chain was recorded in a study of blood T cell repertoires in COVID-19. Study as a whole: Acute and convalescent COVID-19 specimens originated in the United States, Italy and Spain. PBMCs, B-cell-depleted T cells, or T cells were the source of the cDNA or gDNA that made up the material.

This clone has a handful of counts. V was shortened by 4 bases and J by 0 bases, with 10 bases between the two germline ends. From germline, CDR1 is SGDLS and CDR2 YYNGEE. The CDR3 sequence is 14 residues long. Original handling: Amplifying reference gene primers gave estimates of nucleated cell counts. Generated by immunoSEQ multiplex PCR, the TCRdb table keeps only in-frame clones and is missing some. V and J calls and clone size are copied from that table; D and trimming were computed from the DNA. The sample consists of 130,000 to 150,000 clones, just under 85% of them appearing once. The clonotype originates from a woman older than 75 with acute or convalescent COVID-19. Sequencing used peripheral blood. The V and J genes are TRBV9 and TRBJ1-2; D is perhaps TRBD1 (6 bases). The CDR3 sequence is CASSPGTPNYGYTF. In nucleotides, the CDR3 is TGTGCCAGCAGCCCAGGGACACCTAACTATGGCTACACCTTC.